This T cell receptor beta chain was captured in a study of T cell responses to AZD1222 COVID-19 vaccine. Overall study findings and caveats: As reported, nearly half of all spike-specific TCRs target variant regions that are unmutated. Across spike, vaccine-associated CD4 TCRs were found, dominant at 160-218 and 743-854. There were mostly white British donors and more females than males, and clonal diversity was possibly underestimated.

About this clone itself: Its antigen is not known.

Clones were sequenced by immunoSEQ multiplex PCR, and TCRdb holds only the in-frame ones, with some missing. The table records about 110,000 clones, about 81% of them present only once. CDR1 and CDR2 from the germline V gene are MNHEY and SVGAGI. The CDR3 totals 14 residues. The V gene end was trimmed by 5 bases and the J gene end by 0 bases; junction bases not matched to a gene: 2. The receptor was derived from an adult in good health. The sample was peripheral blood, taken on day 0 of AZD1222 vaccination. This rearrangement joins TRBV6-5 to TRBJ1-1; 8 positions match TRBD1. CDR3 region: CASSTGGLNTEAFF. DNA of the CDR3: TGTGCCAGCAGTACAGGGGGGTTGAACACTGAAGCTTTCTTT.